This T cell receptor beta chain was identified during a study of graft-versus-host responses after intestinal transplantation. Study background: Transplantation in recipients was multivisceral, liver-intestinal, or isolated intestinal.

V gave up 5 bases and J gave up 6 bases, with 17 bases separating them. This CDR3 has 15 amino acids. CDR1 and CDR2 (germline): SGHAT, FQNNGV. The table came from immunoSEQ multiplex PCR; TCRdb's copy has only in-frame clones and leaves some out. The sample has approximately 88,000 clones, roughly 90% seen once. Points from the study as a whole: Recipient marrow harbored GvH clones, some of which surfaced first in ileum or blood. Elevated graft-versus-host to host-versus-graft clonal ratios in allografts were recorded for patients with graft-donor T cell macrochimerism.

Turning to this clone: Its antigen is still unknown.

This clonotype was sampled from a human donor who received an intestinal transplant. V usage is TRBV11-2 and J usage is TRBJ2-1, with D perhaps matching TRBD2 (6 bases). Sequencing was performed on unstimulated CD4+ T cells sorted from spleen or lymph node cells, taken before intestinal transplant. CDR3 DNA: TGTGCCAGCAGCCCAAGACTAGGAGTGGGCAATGAGCAGTTCTTC. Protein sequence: CASSPRLGVGNEQFF.